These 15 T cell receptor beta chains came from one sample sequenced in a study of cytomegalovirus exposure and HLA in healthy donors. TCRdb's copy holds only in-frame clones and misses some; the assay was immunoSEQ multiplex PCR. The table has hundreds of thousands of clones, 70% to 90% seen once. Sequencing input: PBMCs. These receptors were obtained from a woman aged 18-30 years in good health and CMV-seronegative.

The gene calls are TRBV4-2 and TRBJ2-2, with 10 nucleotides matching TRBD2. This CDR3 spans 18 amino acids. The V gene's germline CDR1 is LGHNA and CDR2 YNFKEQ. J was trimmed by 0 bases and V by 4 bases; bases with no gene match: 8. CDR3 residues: CASSPAASGGPNTGELFF. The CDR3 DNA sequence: TGTGCCAGCAGCCCGGCGGCTAGCGGGGGTCCGAACACCGGGGAGCTGTTTTTT.

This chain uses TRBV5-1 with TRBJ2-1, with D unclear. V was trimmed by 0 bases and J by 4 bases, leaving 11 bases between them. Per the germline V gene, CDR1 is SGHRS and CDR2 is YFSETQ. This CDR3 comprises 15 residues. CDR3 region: CASSLVGGLYNEQFF. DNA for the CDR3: TGCGCCAGCAGCTTGGTTGGCGGCCTTTACAATGAGCAGTTCTTC.

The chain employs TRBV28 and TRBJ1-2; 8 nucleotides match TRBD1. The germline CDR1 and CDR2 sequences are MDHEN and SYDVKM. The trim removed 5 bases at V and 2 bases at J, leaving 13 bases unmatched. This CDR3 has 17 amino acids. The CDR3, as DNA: TGTGCCAGCAGTCCTGGGGGCAGGGGGCGATCGAACTATGGCTACACCTTC. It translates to CASSPGGRGRSNYGYTF.

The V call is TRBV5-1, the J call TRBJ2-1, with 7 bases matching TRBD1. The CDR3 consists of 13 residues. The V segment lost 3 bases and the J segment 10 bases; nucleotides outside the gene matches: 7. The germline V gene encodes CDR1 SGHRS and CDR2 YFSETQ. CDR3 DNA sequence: TGCGCCAGCAGCTCTAGACAGGGCGGCGAGCAGTTCTTC. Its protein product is CASSSRQGGEQFF.

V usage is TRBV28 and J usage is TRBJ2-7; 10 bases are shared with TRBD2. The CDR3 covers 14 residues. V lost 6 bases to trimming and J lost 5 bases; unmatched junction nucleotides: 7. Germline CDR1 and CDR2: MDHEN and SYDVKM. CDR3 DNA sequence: TGTGCCAGCAGCCGTGGGACTAGCGTCGACGAGCAGTACTTC. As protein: CASSRGTSVDEQYF. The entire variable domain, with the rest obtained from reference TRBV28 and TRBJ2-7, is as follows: DVKVTQSSRYLVKRTGEKVFLECVQDMDHENMFWYRQDPGLGLRLIYFSYDVKMKEKGDIPEGYSVSREKKERFSLILESASTNQTSMYLCASSRGTSVDEQYFGPGTRLTVT.

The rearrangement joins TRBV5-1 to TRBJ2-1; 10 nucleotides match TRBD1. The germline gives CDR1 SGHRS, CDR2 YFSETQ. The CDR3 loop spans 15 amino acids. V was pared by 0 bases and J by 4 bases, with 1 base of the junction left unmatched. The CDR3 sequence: CASSLGTGGYNEQFF. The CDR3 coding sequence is TGCGCCAGCAGCTTGGGGACAGGGGGGTACAATGAGCAGTTCTTC.

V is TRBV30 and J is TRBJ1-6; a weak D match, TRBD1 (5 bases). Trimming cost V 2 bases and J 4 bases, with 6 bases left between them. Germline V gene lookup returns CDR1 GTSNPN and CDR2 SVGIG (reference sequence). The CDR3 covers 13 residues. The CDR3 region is CAWSPGYNSPLHF. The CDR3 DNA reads TGTGCCTGGAGTCCAGGGTATAATTCACCCCTCCACTTT.

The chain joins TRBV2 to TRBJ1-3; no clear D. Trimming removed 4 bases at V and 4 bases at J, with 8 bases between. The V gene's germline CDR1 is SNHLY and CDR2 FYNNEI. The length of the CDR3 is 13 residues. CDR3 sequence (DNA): TGTGCCAGCAGTGTAGGAGGAGGAAACACCATATATTTT. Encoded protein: CASSVGGGNTIYF.

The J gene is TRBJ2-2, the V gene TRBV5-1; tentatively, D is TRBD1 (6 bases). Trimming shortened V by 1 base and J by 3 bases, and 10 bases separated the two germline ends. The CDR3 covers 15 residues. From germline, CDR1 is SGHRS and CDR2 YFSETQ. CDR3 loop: CASSLSRGDTGELFF. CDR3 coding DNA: TGCGCCAGCAGCTTGTCCAGGGGAGACACCGGGGAGCTGTTTTTT. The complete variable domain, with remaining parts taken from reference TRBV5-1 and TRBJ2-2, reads KAGVTQTPRYLIKTRGQQVTLSCSPISGHRSVSWYQQTPGQGLQFLFEYFSETQRNKGNFPGRFSGRQFSNSRSEMNVSTLELGDSALYLCASSLSRGDTGELFFGEGSRLTVL.

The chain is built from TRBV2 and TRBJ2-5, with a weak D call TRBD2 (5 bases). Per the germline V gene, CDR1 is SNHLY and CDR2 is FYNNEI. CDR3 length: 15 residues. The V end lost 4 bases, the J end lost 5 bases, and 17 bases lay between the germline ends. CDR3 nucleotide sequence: TGTGCCAGCAGTGGCCATGGCCAACCGGGGGAGACCCAGTACTTC. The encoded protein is CASSGHGQPGETQYF.

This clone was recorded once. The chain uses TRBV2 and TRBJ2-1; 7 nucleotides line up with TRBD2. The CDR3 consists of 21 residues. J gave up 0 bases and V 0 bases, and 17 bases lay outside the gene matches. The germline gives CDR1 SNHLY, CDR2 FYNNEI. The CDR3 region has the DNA TGTGCCAGCAGTGAAGCGCTTGGGAGGGTCTCGGGGAACCGCTCCTACAATGAGCAGTTCTTC. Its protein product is CASSEALGRVSGNRSYNEQFF. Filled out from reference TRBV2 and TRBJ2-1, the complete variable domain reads EPEVTQTPSHQVTQMGQEVILRCVPISNHLYFYWYRQILGQKVEFLVSFYNNEISEKSEIFDDQFSVERPDGSNFTLKIRSTKLEDSAMYFCASSEALGRVSGNRSYNEQFFGPGTRLTVL.

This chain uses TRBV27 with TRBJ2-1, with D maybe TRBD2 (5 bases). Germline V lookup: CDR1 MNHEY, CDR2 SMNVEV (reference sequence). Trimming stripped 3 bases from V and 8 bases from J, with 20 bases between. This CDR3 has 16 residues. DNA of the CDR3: TGTGCCAGCAGTTTCCAGCGGCTGCCCCCTCACGATGAGCAGTTCTTC. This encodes CASSFQRLPPHDEQFF.

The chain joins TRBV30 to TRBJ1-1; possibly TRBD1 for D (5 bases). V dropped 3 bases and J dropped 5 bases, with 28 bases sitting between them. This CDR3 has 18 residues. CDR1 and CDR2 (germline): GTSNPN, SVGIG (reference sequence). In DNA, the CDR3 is TGTGCCTGGAGGGAAATTCTGACGGGACTTTCGCGGAGGACTGAAGCTTTCTTT. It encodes CAWREILTGLSRRTEAFF.

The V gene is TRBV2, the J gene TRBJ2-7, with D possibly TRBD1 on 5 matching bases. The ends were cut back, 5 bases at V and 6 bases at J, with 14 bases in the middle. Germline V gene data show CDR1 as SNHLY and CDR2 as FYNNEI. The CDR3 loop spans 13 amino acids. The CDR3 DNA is TGTGCCAGCAGTCGCGGCAGGGTAGGCGAGCAGTACTTC. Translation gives CASSRGRVGEQYF.

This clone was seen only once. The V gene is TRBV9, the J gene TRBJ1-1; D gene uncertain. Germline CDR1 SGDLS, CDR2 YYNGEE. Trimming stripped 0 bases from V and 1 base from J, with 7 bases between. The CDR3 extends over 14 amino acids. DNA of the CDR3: TGTGCCAGCAGCGTAGAGGAGGCGAACACTGAAGCTTTCTTT. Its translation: CASSVEEANTEAFF. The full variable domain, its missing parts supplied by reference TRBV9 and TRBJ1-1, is DSGVTQTPKHLITATGQRVTLRCSPRSGDLSVYWYQQSLDQGLQFLIQYYNGEERAKGNILERFSAQQFPDLHSELNLSSLELGDSALYFCASSVEEANTEAFFGQGTRLTVV.